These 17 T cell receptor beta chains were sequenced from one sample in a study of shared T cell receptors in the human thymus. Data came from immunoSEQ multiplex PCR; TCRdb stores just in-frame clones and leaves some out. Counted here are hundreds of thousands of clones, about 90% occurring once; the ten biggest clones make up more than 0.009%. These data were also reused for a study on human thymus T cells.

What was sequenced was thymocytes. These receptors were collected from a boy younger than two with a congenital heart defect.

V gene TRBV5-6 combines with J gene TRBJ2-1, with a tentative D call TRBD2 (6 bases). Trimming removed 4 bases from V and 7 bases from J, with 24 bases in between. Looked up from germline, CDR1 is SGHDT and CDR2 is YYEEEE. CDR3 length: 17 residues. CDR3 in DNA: TGTGCCAGCAGCCCTAATTTCCGGCGGGAAAAGAGTAATGAGCAGTTCTTC. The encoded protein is CASSPNFRREKSNEQFF.

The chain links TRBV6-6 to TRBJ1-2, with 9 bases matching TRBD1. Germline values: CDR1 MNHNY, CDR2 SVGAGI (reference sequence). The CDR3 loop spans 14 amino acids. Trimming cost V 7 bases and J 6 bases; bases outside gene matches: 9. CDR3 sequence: CASTPGQGGDGYTF. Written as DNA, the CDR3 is TGTGCCAGCACCCCGGGACAGGGCGGGGATGGCTACACCTTC.

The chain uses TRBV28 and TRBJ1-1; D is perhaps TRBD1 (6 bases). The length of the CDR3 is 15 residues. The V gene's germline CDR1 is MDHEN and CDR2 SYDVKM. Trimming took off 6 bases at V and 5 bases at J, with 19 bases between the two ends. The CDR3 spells CASSPRVGAGTEAFF. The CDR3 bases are TGTGCCAGCAGCCCCCGGGTGGGGGCTGGGACTGAAGCTTTCTTT.

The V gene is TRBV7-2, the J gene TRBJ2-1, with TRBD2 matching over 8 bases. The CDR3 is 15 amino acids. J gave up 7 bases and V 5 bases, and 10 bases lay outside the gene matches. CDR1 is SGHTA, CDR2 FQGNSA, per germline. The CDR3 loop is CASSTREGQDNEQFF. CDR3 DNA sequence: TGTGCCAGCAGCACACGGGAGGGCCAGGATAATGAGCAGTTCTTC.

The CDR3 DNA follows: TGTGCCAGCAGCCAAGAAGGGGCAGGCAGCACTGAAGCTTTCTTT. Translating gives CASSQEGAGSTEAFF. The chain recombines TRBV4-2 with TRBJ1-1, with a possible D match to TRBD1 (5 bases). Germline V gives CDR1 LGHNA, CDR2 YNFKEQ. This CDR3 contains 15 residues. V shed 0 bases and J shed 4 bases, with 12 bases lying between them.

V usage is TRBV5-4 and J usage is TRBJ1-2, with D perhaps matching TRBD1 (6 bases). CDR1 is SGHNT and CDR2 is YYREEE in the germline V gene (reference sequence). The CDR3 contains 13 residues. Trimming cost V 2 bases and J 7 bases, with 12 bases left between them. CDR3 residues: CASSFGQGIGYTF. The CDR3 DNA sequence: TGTGCCAGCAGCTTCGGCCAGGGGATTGGCTACACCTTC.

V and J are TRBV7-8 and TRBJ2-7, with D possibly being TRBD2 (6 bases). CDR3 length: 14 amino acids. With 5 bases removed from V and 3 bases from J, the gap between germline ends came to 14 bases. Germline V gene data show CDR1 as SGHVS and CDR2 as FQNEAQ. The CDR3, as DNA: TGTGCCAGCAGCGCCGCGGGACGGATCTACGAGCAGTACTTC. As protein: CASSAAGRIYEQYF.

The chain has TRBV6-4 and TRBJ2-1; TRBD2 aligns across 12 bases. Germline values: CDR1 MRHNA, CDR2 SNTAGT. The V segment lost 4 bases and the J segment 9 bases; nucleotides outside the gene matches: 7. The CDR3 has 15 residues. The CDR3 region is CASSASGRAPIEQFF. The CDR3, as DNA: TGTGCCAGCAGTGCTAGCGGGAGGGCCCCAATTGAGCAGTTCTTC.

The chain's CDR3 is CATSRDQGNSDNQNQPQHF. The CDR3 DNA reads as TGTGCCACCAGCAGAGATCAAGGGAACTCGGACAATCAGAATCAGCCCCAGCATTTT. The rearrangement links TRBV15 to TRBJ1-5; maybe TRBD1 (5 bases). V lost 0 bases, J lost 4 bases, and 22 bases lay in between. The CDR3 extends over 19 amino acids. Germline CDR1 is LNHNV and CDR2 is YYDKDF (reference sequence). The full variable domain, with the rest looked up from reference TRBV15 and TRBJ1-5, is DAMVIQNPRYQVTQFGKPVTLSCSQTLNHNVMYWYQQKSSQAPKLLFHYYDKDFNNEADTPDNFQSRRPNTSFCFLDIRSPGLGDTAMYLCATSRDQGNSDNQNQPQHFGDGTRLSIL.

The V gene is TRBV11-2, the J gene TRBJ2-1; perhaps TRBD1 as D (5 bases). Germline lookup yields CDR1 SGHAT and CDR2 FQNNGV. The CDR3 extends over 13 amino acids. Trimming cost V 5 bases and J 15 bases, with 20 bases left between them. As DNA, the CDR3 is TGTGCCAGCAGCGCCCTGGGGCCGCCCCCGGCGTTCTTC. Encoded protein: CASSALGPPPAFF.

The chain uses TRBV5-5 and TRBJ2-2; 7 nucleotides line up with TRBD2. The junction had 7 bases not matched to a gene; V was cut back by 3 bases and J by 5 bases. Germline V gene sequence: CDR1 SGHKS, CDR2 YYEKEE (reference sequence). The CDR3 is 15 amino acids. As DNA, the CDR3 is TGTGCCAGCAGCTGCGCGGGAGTTGGGACCGGGGAGCTGTTTTTT. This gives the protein CASSCAGVGTGELFF. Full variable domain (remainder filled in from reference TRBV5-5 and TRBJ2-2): DAGVTQSPTHLIKTRGQQVTLRCSPISGHKSVSWYQQVLGQGPQFIFQYYEKEERGRGNFPDRFSARQFPNYSSELNVNALLLGDSALYLCASSCAGVGTGELFFGEGSRLTVL.

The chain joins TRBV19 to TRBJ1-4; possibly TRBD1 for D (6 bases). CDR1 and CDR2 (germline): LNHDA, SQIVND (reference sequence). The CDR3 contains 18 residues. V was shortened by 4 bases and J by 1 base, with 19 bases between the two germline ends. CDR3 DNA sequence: TGTGCCAGTAGTACCACACCCCTTATACAGGGAACTAATGAAAAACTGTTTTTT. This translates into CASSTTPLIQGTNEKLFF.

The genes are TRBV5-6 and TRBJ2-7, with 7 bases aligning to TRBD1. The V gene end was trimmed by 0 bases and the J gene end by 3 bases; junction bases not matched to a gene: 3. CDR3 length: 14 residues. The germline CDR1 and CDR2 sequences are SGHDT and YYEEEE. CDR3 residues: CASSLDRGNYEQYF. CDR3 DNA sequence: TGTGCCAGCAGCTTGGACAGGGGAAACTACGAGCAGTACTTC.

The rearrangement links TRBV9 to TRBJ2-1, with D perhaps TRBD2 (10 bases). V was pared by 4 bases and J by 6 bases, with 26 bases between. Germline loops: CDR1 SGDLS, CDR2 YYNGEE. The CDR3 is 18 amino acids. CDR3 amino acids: CASSPGDRESGRGNEQFF. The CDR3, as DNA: TGTGCCAGCAGCCCTGGGGACAGGGAGAGCGGGAGGGGCAATGAGCAGTTCTTC.

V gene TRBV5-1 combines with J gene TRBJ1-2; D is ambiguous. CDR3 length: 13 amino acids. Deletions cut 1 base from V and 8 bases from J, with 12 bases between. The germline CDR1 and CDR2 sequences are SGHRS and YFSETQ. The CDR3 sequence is CASSLSNVGGYTF. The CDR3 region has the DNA TGCGCCAGCAGCTTGTCAAATGTCGGGGGCTACACCTTC.

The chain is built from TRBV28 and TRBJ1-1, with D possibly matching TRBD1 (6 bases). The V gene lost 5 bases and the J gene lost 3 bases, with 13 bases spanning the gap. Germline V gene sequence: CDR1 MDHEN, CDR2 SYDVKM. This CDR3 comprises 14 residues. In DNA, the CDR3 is TGTGCCAGCAGTATGGACAGAGAGTACACTGAAGCTTTCTTT. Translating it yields CASSMDREYTEAFF.

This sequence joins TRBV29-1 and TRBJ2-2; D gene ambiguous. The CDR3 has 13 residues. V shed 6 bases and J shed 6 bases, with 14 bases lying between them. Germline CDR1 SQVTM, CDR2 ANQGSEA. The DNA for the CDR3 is TGCAGCGTCGTTGGAGTCGGGTCCGGGGAGCTGTTTTTT. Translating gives CSVVGVGSGELFF.